This T cell receptor (beta chain) is drawn from a study of a mutant IDH1 vaccine in newly diagnosed glioma. On the study more broadly: Treated patients had a mean age of 40.4 years and a sex split that was roughly 60% male and about 38% female.

Time point indicated: week 35, safety follow-up. Mutant IDH1 20-mer peptide, at 300 ug, made up each vaccine dose, with topical imiquimod. Concerning this clone: Its antigen is unidentified.

The method was immunoSEQ multiplex PCR; TCRdb's version includes in-frame clones alone and lacks a portion of them. The data show about 46,000 clones, with 80% to 95% seen just once and about 2.4% held by the top ten. CDR1 LNHDA and CDR2 SQIVND come from the germline V gene (reference sequence). V lost 5 bases to trimming and J lost 5 bases, with 16 bases between them. The CDR3 is 14 residues long. V is TRBV19 and J is TRBJ2-7; tentative D call: TRBD1 (6 bases). Sequences were derived from PBMCs, sampled from a glioma patient whose treatment included an IDH1 peptide vaccine. The clonotype comes from a man aged 50 or older with glioma. CDR3 DNA sequence: TGTGCCAGTAGTCCGTTGGGGGCCCTGGACGAGCAGTACTTC. It translates to CASSPLGALDEQYF.